One sample yielded the 12 T cell receptor beta chains listed below, sequenced in a study of CD8+CD57+ T cells in acquired aplastic anemia. Patients picked for sequencing had shown CD8+CD57+ cell expansion detected by flow cytometry. Genomic DNA constituted the template upon which TCR beta VDJ and CDR3 profiling was performed. TCRdb reanalysed the reads using MiXCR and keeps one entry per CDR3 protein. The data contain 400,000 to 600,000 distinct CDR3 sequences, about a third of them singletons. Specimen: sorted CD4+, CD8+, or CD8+CD57+ T cells (not recorded which) from PBMCs. The receptors derive from a human donor with aplastic anemia.

This clonotype was recorded a few times. The gene calls are TRBV20-1 and TRBJ1-2, with D possibly being TRBD1 (6 bases). CDR1 DFQATT and CDR2 SNEGSKA come from the germline V gene (reference sequence). This CDR3 spans 15 amino acids. V shed 0 bases and J shed 1 base, with 12 bases lying between them. The CDR3 coding sequence is TGCAGTGCTAGAGATCATCAGGGGATTAACTATGGCTACACCTTC. Its protein is CSARDHQGINYGYTF.

The gene calls are TRBV5-1 and TRBJ1-2, with TRBD1 matching 7 bases. The V segment lost 0 bases and the J segment 7 bases; nucleotides outside the gene matches: 6. The germline V gene has CDR1 SGHRS and CDR2 YFSETQ. The CDR3 contains 14 residues. The CDR3 nucleotides are TGCGCCAGCAGCTTGGGGGACAGCTATCTTGGCTACACCTTC. Protein product: CASSLGDSYLGYTF.

This clonotype was recorded at least ten times. This chain joins TRBV19 and TRBJ2-5, with TRBD1 matching over 7 bases. Unmatched junction bases numbered 4, after V lost 4 bases and J lost 2 bases. CDR1 and CDR2 from the germline V gene are LNHDA and SQIVND (reference sequence). There are 14 residues in the CDR3. The chain's CDR3 is CASSTQGQQETQYF. CDR3 nucleotides: TGTGCCAGTAGTACTCAGGGACAGCAAGAGACCCAGTACTTC.

This clonotype was counted between two and nine times. The rearrangement uses TRBV29-1 and TRBJ2-1; no firm D call. The DNA end is a closer match to TRBJ2-7, so the J assignment may be wrong. This CDR3 has 12 residues. The germline CDR1 and CDR2 sequences are SQVTM and ANQGSEA. In nucleotides, the CDR3 is TGCAGCGTTCCAAAGGGATCCTACGAGCAGTACTTC. Protein sequence: CSVPKGSYEQYF.

This clonotype came up a few times. The V call is TRBV20-1, the J call TRBJ2-7, with TRBD1 matching 10 bases. The germline CDR1 and CDR2 sequences are DFQATT and SNEGSKA (reference sequence). The CDR3 consists of 14 residues. V shed 3 bases and J 2 bases; nucleotides not matched to a gene: 4. The CDR3 loop reads CSASGGQGPYEQYF. In nucleotides, the CDR3 is TGCAGTGCTAGTGGGGGACAGGGGCCCTACGAGCAGTACTTC.

The table lists this clonotype with many counts. The chain employs TRBV7-9 and TRBJ1-1, with TRBD1 identical over 7 bases. Trimming removed 4 bases from V and 0 bases from J; junction bases left unmatched: 8. Germline V gene sequence: CDR1 SEHNR, CDR2 FQNEAQ (reference sequence). The CDR3 is 16 amino acids. CDR3 nucleotide sequence: TGTGCCAGCAGCTCACACAGAACAGGGGTGAACACTGAAGCTTTCTTT. It yields the protein CASSSHRTGVNTEAFF.

At least ten counts were recorded for this clonotype. The CDR3: CASRTSGFSYEQYF. The CDR3 DNA is TGTGCCAGCAGGACTTCAGGATTCTCCTACGAGCAGTACTTC. V gene TRBV2 combines with J gene TRBJ2-7; D unresolved. Germline CDR1 SNHLY, CDR2 FYNNEI. V lost 6 bases and J 0 bases, leaving 12 bases between the germline ends. This CDR3 has 14 amino acids.

On this clonotype: This may come from a read error, since a much larger clone is one base off. V and J are TRBV9 and TRBJ1-5; D unresolved. TRBJ2-3 matches the DNA end more closely, so the J call is doubtful. CDR1 is SGDLS, CDR2 YYNGEE, per germline. The CDR3 totals 15 residues. The chain's CDR3 is CASSVDSYSNQPQYF. The CDR3 nucleotides read TGTGCCAGCAGCGTAGACAGTTATAGCAATCAGCCCCAGTATTTT.

The table lists this clonotype with a few counts. The chain is built from TRBV11-1 and TRBJ1-3; a possible D gene is TRBD1 (5 bases). V lost 5 bases and J lost 0, with 14 bases in between. CDR1 is SGHAT and CDR2 is FQDESV in the germline V gene (reference sequence). The CDR3 covers 16 residues. CDR3 nucleotide sequence: TGTGCCAGCAGCAGGGACTTCCCCGCCTCTGGAAACACCATATATTTT. This gives the protein CASSRDFPASGNTIYF.

This clonotype was observed at least ten times. V gene TRBV25-1 combines with J gene TRBJ1-1, with D unclear. The CDR3 has 13 amino acids. V lost 3 bases, J lost 5 bases, and 10 bases lay in between. Germline assignment: CDR1 MGHDK and CDR2 SYGVNS. CDR3: CASSDPFRTEAFF. The CDR3 DNA sequence: TGTGCCAGCAGTGACCCATTTCGGACTGAAGCTTTCTTT.

The genes are TRBV5-1 and TRBJ2-1, with D tentatively TRBD1 (5 bases). CDR3 size: 12 residues. Between the trimmed V and J ends, which lost 4 bases and 8 bases, there was a span of 10 bases. Germline V CDR1 and CDR2: SGHRS, YFSETQ. The CDR3 region is CASSPLRDEQFF. DNA of the CDR3: TGCGCCAGCAGCCCCCTCAGGGATGAGCAGTTCTTC.

To note about this clonotype: A single base separates this from a much larger clone, so it may be a read error. The V call is TRBV9, the J call TRBJ2-1; no reliable D call. Germline V gene lookup returns CDR1 SGDLS and CDR2 YYNGEE. This CDR3 is built from 16 residues. Trimming stripped 4 bases from V and 10 bases from J, with 24 bases between. CDR3 sequence (DNA): TGTGCCAGCAGCCCCCGTGCGGCCTCCCTCACCCACGAGCAGTTCTTC. Its protein product is CASSPRAASLTHEQFF.